This T cell receptor beta chain was obtained from a study of blood T cell repertoires in COVID-19. Turning to the study itself: Acute-phase and convalescent COVID-19 samples originated in the United States, Italy and Spain. In each case, the material was cDNA or gDNA derived from T cells, B-cell-depleted T cells, or PBMCs.

CDR1 MNHEY and CDR2 SVGAGI come from the germline V gene. Trimming shortened V by 7 bases and J by 5 bases, and 9 bases separated the two germline ends. The CDR3 runs 12 residues. Methods used by the authors: Estimation of nucleated cell counts was performed using reference gene primer amplification. Clones were sequenced by immunoSEQ multiplex PCR, and TCRdb holds only the in-frame ones, with some missing. The D gene and trimming were derived from the DNA, and the V and J assignments and clone size from that table. This table has more than 85,000 clones, under 75% appearing once. This rearrangement joins TRBV6-5 to TRBJ2-1, with D unclear. The specimen sequenced was peripheral blood. The clonotype was recovered from a woman between 55 and 75 years old with acute or convalescent COVID-19. CDR3 sequence reads: CASIANHNEQFF. CDR3 nucleotide sequence: TGTGCCAGCATAGCTAACCACAATGAGCAGTTCTTC.